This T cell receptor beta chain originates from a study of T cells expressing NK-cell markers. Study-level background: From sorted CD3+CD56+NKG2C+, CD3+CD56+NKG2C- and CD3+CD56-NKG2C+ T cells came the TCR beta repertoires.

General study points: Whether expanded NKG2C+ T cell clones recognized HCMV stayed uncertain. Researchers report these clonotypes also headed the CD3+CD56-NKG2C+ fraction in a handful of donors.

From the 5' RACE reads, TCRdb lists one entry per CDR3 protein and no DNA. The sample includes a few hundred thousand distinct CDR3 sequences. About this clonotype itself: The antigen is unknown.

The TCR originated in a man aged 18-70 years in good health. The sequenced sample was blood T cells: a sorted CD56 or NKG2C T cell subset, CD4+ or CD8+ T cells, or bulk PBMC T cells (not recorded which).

CDR3 region: CASSGGTGLPTYEQYF. The gene calls are TRBV5-1 and TRBJ2-7; the TCRdb D gene call, TRBD1, has no DNA to confirm it. In germline, CDR1 is SGHRS, CDR2 YFSETQ. The CDR3 runs to 16 residues.